A single sample is the source of the 27 T cell receptor beta chains below, sequenced in a study of OX40 agonist ivuxolimab in advanced cancers. Libraries were prepared by immunoSEQ multiplex PCR; TCRdb keeps only in-frame clonotypes and omits some of them. This table holds about 32,000 clones, approximately 84% found once. The sequences come from CD4+ or CD8+ T cells sorted from blood, collected in a trial of the OX40 agonist ivuxolimab. These receptor sequences come from an adult with an advanced solid tumor such as melanoma, head and neck, liver or kidney cancer.

The chain joins TRBV27 to TRBJ2-3, with TRBD1 matching over 10 bases. This CDR3 has 16 amino acids. CDR1 MNHEY and CDR2 SMNVEV come from the germline V gene (reference sequence). V was pared by 7 bases and J by 4 bases, with 11 bases of the junction left unmatched. CDR3 sequence (DNA): TGTGCCAGCAACCAGCTCGGGACAGGGGTGGCAGATACGCAGTATTTT. Amino acid sequence: CASNQLGTGVADTQYF.

The rearrangement links TRBV7-9 to TRBJ1-2; no firm D call. The V end lost 4 bases, the J end lost 3 bases, and 21 bases lay between the germline ends. This CDR3 contains 17 residues. Germline lookup yields CDR1 SEHNR and CDR2 FQNEAQ (reference sequence). DNA of the CDR3: TGTGCCAGCAGCTCCCGCCCGGGTCGGGGATCCCACTATGGCTACACCTTC. Translated: CASSSRPGRGSHYGYTF.

This clone has only one observation. The chain carries TRBV9 and TRBJ2-7; D possibly corresponds to TRBD2 (6 bases). The V gene's germline CDR1 is SGDLS and CDR2 YYNGEE. Trimming took off 3 bases at V and 2 bases at J, with 12 bases between the two ends. This CDR3 comprises 14 residues. CDR3 DNA: TGTGCCAGCAGCGGGGGGACTCCCGCCTACGAGCAGTACTTC. This gives the protein CASSGGTPAYEQYF.

The genes are TRBV28 and TRBJ2-7; D gene unclear. The CDR3 loop spans 12 amino acids. Germline lookup yields CDR1 MDHEN and CDR2 SYDVKM. Trimming removed 4 bases from V and 3 bases from J, with 7 bases in between. The CDR3 sequence is CASSSSFYEQYF. CDR3 sequence (DNA): TGTGCCAGCAGTTCCTCCTTCTACGAGCAGTACTTC.

The chain links TRBV4-1 to TRBJ1-1; D remains ambiguous. Germline V gene lookup returns CDR1 MGHRA and CDR2 YSYEKL. The CDR3 totals 14 residues. Between the trimmed V and J ends, which lost 0 bases and 6 bases, there was a span of 11 bases. CDR3 in amino acids: CASSQDLVAAEAFF. CDR3 nucleotide sequence: TGCGCCAGCAGCCAAGATTTAGTAGCGGCTGAAGCTTTCTTT.

This clone showed up just once. The chain links TRBV4-1 to TRBJ1-5; D gene ambiguous. With 1 base removed from V and 4 bases from J, the gap between germline ends came to 8 bases. The germline gives CDR1 MGHRA, CDR2 YSYEKL. The CDR3 consists of 14 residues. CDR3 in amino acids: CASSQAPQNQPQHF. The CDR3, as DNA: TGCGCCAGCAGCCAAGCCCCACAGAATCAGCCCCAGCATTTT.

This chain joins TRBV27 and TRBJ2-7; 11 positions agree with TRBD2. V lost 5 bases to trimming and J lost 2 bases; unmatched junction nucleotides: 5. The CDR3 contains 15 residues. Looked up from germline, CDR1 is MNHEY and CDR2 is SMNVEV (reference sequence). The CDR3 nucleotides read TGTGCCAGCAGTCTAACTAGCGGGAGTACCTACGAGCAGTACTTC. Protein product: CASSLTSGSTYEQYF.

The chain has TRBV6-5 and TRBJ1-4; D gene uncertain. The germline V gene encodes CDR1 MNHEY and CDR2 SVGAGI. V was clipped by 0 bases and J by 5 bases, with 13 bases between them. This CDR3 region has 16 residues. The CDR3 reads CASSYSQAGPNEKLFF. In DNA, the CDR3 is TGTGCCAGCAGTTACTCCCAGGCAGGCCCGAATGAAAAACTGTTTTTT.

The chain is built from TRBV13 and TRBJ2-5; no clear D gene. V shed 5 bases and J shed 3 bases, with 16 bases lying between them. This CDR3 region has 15 residues. Germline loops: CDR1 PRHDT, CDR2 FYEKMQ (reference sequence). DNA of the CDR3: TGTGCCAGCAGCCACCCCGTGGCGGCCAAAGAGACCCAGTACTTC. Translation gives CASSHPVAAKETQYF. The whole variable domain, remainder taken from reference TRBV13 and TRBJ2-5, is AAGVIQSPRHLIKEKRETATLKCYPIPRHDTVYWYQQGPGQDPQFLISFYEKMQSDKGSIPDRFSAQQFSDYHSELNMSSLELGDSALYFCASSHPVAAKETQYFGPGTRLLVL.

The chain employs TRBV11-3 and TRBJ2-6, with TRBD1 matching 9 bases. J was trimmed by 1 base and V by 4 bases; bases with no gene match: 8. CDR1 is SGHNT, CDR2 YENEEA, per germline. CDR3 size: 18 residues. The CDR3 sequence: CASSSWDRARSGANVLTF. CDR3 coding DNA: TGTGCCAGCAGCTCGTGGGACAGGGCTCGATCTGGGGCCAACGTCCTGACTTTC. The full variable domain, completed using reference TRBV11-3 and TRBJ2-6, is EAGVVQSPRYKIIEKKQPVAFWCNPISGHNTLYWYLQNLGQGPELLIRYENEEAVDDSQLPKDRFSAERLKGVDSTLKIQPAELGDSAVYLCASSSWDRARSGANVLTFGAGSRLTVL.

The V gene is TRBV11-2, the J gene TRBJ2-5, with D hard to call. There are 14 residues in the CDR3. The ends were cut back, 5 bases at V and 5 bases at J, with 15 bases in the middle. From germline, CDR1 is SGHAT and CDR2 FQNNGV. CDR3 nucleotide sequence: TGTGCCAGCAGCCAAGGTCGAGGTAGGGAGACCCAGTACTTC. This codes for CASSQGRGRETQYF.

This clone was recorded only once. The chain links TRBV5-6 to TRBJ2-1; no reliable D call. From germline, CDR1 is SGHDT and CDR2 YYEEEE. The CDR3 runs 12 residues. Trimming took 1 base from V and 8 from J, leaving 7 bases between them. Written as DNA, the CDR3 is TGTGCCAGCAGCTTGATAGGGTATGAGCAGTTCTTC. This codes for CASSLIGYEQFF.

This rearrangement joins TRBV29-1 to TRBJ2-6; D is undetermined. V was pared by 6 bases and J by 0 bases, with 3 bases between. The CDR3 length is 12 residues. Germline CDR1 is SQVTM and CDR2 is ANQGSEA. CDR3 loop: CSVISGANVLTF. The CDR3 DNA sequence: TGCAGCGTCATCTCTGGGGCCAACGTCCTGACTTTC. The full variable domain, completed using reference TRBV29-1 and TRBJ2-6, is SAVISQKPSRDICQRGTSLTIQCQVDSQVTMMFWYRQQPGQSLTLIATANQGSEATYESGFVIDKFPISRPNLTFSTLTVSNMSPEDSSIYLCSVISGANVLTFGAGSRLTVL.

The chain recombines TRBV11-2 with TRBJ1-5; D is unclear. Trimming left V 5 bases short and J 11 bases short, with 16 bases between. Per the germline V gene, CDR1 is SGHAT and CDR2 is FQNNGV. CDR3 length equals 13 residues. CDR3 sequence reads: CASSPETSGTQHF. In DNA, the CDR3 is TGTGCCAGCAGCCCTGAGACATCCGGGACCCAGCATTTT.

The gene calls are TRBV27 and TRBJ2-7; a possible D gene is TRBD2 (5 bases). The V gene's germline CDR1 is MNHEY and CDR2 SMNVEV (reference sequence). There are 14 residues in the CDR3. V gave up 4 bases and J gave up 3 bases, with 13 bases separating them. DNA of the CDR3: TGTGCCAGCAGTTCTGGACTTACAAACTACGAGCAGTACTTC. Translated, it gives CASSSGLTNYEQYF.

This chain joins TRBV19 and TRBJ2-1; 11 nucleotides agree with TRBD2. Germline lookup yields CDR1 LNHDA and CDR2 SQIVND (reference sequence). The CDR3 consists of 15 residues. The V gene end was trimmed by 6 bases and the J gene end by 7 bases; junction bases not matched to a gene: 8. CDR3 bases: TGTGCCAGTAGCGTACTAGCGGGAGTTTTGAATGAGCAGTTCTTC. It codes for CASSVLAGVLNEQFF.

In its sample, this clone was seen a few times. The genes are TRBV11-2 and TRBJ1-1, with D unresolved. Trimming removed 1 base from V and 7 bases from J, with 10 bases in between. CDR1 is SGHAT and CDR2 is FQNNGV in the germline V gene. The CDR3 sequence is 13 residues long. The CDR3 DNA is TGTGCCAGCAGCTTAGGGCCCCGAAGTGAAGCTTTCTTT. Translation: CASSLGPRSEAFF.

This clone is classed as medium-sized. This sample also contains other DNA sequences that code for the same CDR3. The CDR3 sequence is CASSIGGVYEQYF. CDR3 nucleotide sequence: TGTGCCAGTAGTATAGGGGGAGTTTACGAGCAGTACTTC. V usage is TRBV19 and J usage is TRBJ2-7; possibly TRBD2 for D (5 bases). With 1 base removed from V and 4 bases from J, the gap between germline ends came to 8 bases. Germline CDR1 reads LNHDA; CDR2 reads SQIVND (reference sequence). The CDR3 contains 13 residues.

The chain links TRBV28 to TRBJ1-2, with D hard to call. The CDR3 is 14 amino acids. Trimming removed 3 bases at V and 2 bases at J, with 10 bases between. Germline V gives CDR1 MDHEN, CDR2 SYDVKM. The CDR3 nucleotides read TGTGCCAGCAGTTTCGGTCGGGTAAACTATGGCTACACCTTC. Protein product: CASSFGRVNYGYTF.

In its sample, this clone was seen once. The V gene is TRBV10-1, the J gene TRBJ1-1, with TRBD1 as a possible D gene (6 bases). The ends were cut back, 5 bases at V and 2 bases at J, with 9 bases in the middle. Germline CDR1 and CDR2: WNHNN and SYGVQD (reference sequence). This CDR3 has 13 amino acids. The CDR3 coding sequence is TGCGCCAGCAGTCCGACAGGAAACACTGAAGCTTTCTTT. Encoded protein: CASSPTGNTEAFF.

The rearrangement links TRBV11-3 to TRBJ2-5; TRBD2 matches at 11 bases. This CDR3 region has 16 residues. CDR1 and CDR2 (germline): SGHNT, YENEEA. After removal of 5 bases from V and 5 bases from J, the junction contained 10 bases not matched to a gene. The CDR3 reads CASSPNLAGGSETQYF. CDR3 sequence (DNA): TGTGCCAGCAGCCCCAACCTAGCGGGGGGTTCCGAGACCCAGTACTTC.

The chain employs TRBV19 and TRBJ1-4; D uncertain. The CDR3 is made up of 13 amino acids. The germline V gene has CDR1 LNHDA and CDR2 SQIVND (reference sequence). V was clipped by 2 bases and J by 8 bases, with 9 bases between them. DNA for the CDR3: TGTGCCAGTAGTATAACTCACCCCGAAAAACTGTTTTTT. Translation: CASSITHPEKLFF.

This rearrangement joins TRBV13 to TRBJ2-1; tentatively, D is TRBD2 (5 bases). The CDR3 covers 14 residues. The ends were cut back, 5 bases at V and 8 bases at J, with 16 bases in the middle. Germline V gives CDR1 PRHDT, CDR2 FYEKMQ (reference sequence). The CDR3 sequence: CASSPGETFYEQFF. The CDR3 DNA is TGTGCCAGCAGCCCCGGGGAGACGTTCTATGAGCAGTTCTTC.

The chain employs TRBV27 and TRBJ2-6; D perhaps matches TRBD1 (6 bases). Germline V lookup: CDR1 MNHEY, CDR2 SMNVEV (reference sequence). Trimming stripped 0 bases from V and 2 bases from J, with 8 bases between. CDR3 length equals 16 residues. The CDR3 loop is CASSLSPGAGANVLTF. CDR3 in DNA: TGTGCCAGCAGTTTATCACCAGGGGCTGGGGCCAACGTCCTGACTTTC.

The chain couples TRBV5-4 to TRBJ2-7, with 9 nucleotides matching TRBD2. CDR1 and CDR2 from the germline V gene are SGHNT and YYREEE (reference sequence). The V gene end was trimmed by 4 bases and the J gene end by 2 bases; junction bases not matched to a gene: 7. The CDR3 contains 15 residues. The CDR3 region has the DNA TGTGCCAGCAGCCAGCCGTCTAGCGGGGCCTACGAGCAGTACTTC. It encodes CASSQPSSGAYEQYF.

The chain couples TRBV28 to TRBJ2-7, with D perhaps TRBD2 (6 bases). Germline CDR1 and CDR2: MDHEN and SYDVKM. CDR3 length equals 13 residues. V shed 5 bases and J shed 3 bases, with 11 bases lying between them. CDR3 amino acids: CASSPGLYYEQYF. The CDR3 DNA is TGTGCCAGCAGTCCGGGACTTTACTACGAGCAGTACTTC.

The rearrangement uses TRBV27 and TRBJ2-7, with 9 bases that match TRBD1. The CDR3 is 14 residues long. Trimming took 6 bases from V and 6 from J; bases not matched to a gene: 9. Germline CDR1 is MNHEY and CDR2 is SMNVEV (reference sequence). CDR3 sequence reads: CASRQTGGRGEQYF. CDR3 in DNA: TGTGCCAGCAGACAAACAGGGGGCAGGGGCGAGCAGTACTTC.